This is a list of T cell receptor beta chains from one sample in a study of T cell responses to AZD1222 COVID-19 vaccine. The data were produced by immunoSEQ multiplex PCR, yet TCRdb's version contains in-frame clones alone and is incomplete. The table shows about 82,000 clones, with over 80% occurring only once. The source material was peripheral blood, sampled on day 0 of AZD1222 vaccination. Receptor source: an adult in good health. CDR3s include the opening cysteine and the closing phenylalanine or tryptophan. Fields, in order: J gene, clone size, D gene, V gene, CDR3 DNA, CDR3 protein. A D gene is named only where the DNA matches it firmly. Clone size is given for some rows only: seen once, a few or many times, or a class if the clone is expanded.

j_gene: TRBJ1-1
abundance: NA
d_gene: NA
v_gene: TRBV19
CDR3nt: TGTGCCAGTAATGAAAGGAATCAGAACACTGAAGCTTTCTTT
CDR3aa: CASNERNQNTEAFF

j_gene: TRBJ1-2
abundance: NA
d_gene: TRBD1
v_gene: TRBV29-1
CDR3nt: TGCAGCGTCTACCGAACAGGGGCCAACTATGGCTACACCTTC
CDR3aa: CSVYRTGANYGYTF

j_gene: TRBJ1-2
abundance: NA
d_gene: NA
v_gene: TRBV5-1
CDR3nt: TGCGCCAGCAGCTTGGAGGTGGGGTTGAGCTATGGCTACACCTTC
CDR3aa: CASSLEVGLSYGYTF

j_gene: TRBJ1-2
abundance: NA
d_gene: NA
v_gene: TRBV6-5
CDR3nt: TGTGCCAGCAGTTACTCGCGGCAGGGGATTAGTGGCTACACCTTC
CDR3aa: CASSYSRQGISGYTF

j_gene: TRBJ1-1
abundance: NA
d_gene: NA
v_gene: TRBV6-5
CDR3nt: TGTGCCAGCAGTTACGGATCAGGGTCGAACACTGAAGCTTTCTTT
CDR3aa: CASSYGSGSNTEAFF

j_gene: TRBJ2-2
abundance: NA
d_gene: TRBD2
v_gene: TRBV5-6
CDR3nt: TGTGCCAGCAACAAAGCCTTCGCGGGGGTCACCGGGGAGCTGTTTTTT
CDR3aa: CASNKAFAGVTGELFF

j_gene: TRBJ1-1
abundance: NA
d_gene: NA
v_gene: TRBV21-1
CDR3nt: TGTGCCAGCAGCAAAAGGGGCAGGCCAAACATGAACACTGAAGCTTTCTTT
CDR3aa: CASSKRGRPNMNTEAFF

j_gene: TRBJ1-1
abundance: NA
d_gene: NA
v_gene: TRBV30
CDR3nt: TGTGCCTGGAGTGTTAAGTCGCTGGCTTTCTTT
CDR3aa: CAWSVKSLAFF

j_gene: TRBJ1-5
abundance: NA
d_gene: NA
v_gene: TRBV30
CDR3nt: TGTGCCTGGAGTGTACTTACGAAAGATCAGCCCCAGCATTTT
CDR3aa: CAWSVLTKDQPQHF

j_gene: TRBJ2-2
abundance: once
d_gene: NA
v_gene: TRBV12-1
CDR3nt: TGTGCCAGCAGTTGCACAGGGTCTTGGCTCGGGGAGCTGTTTTTT
CDR3aa: CASSCTGSWLGELFF

j_gene: TRBJ1-6
abundance: NA
d_gene: NA
v_gene: TRBV9
CDR3nt: TGTGCCAGCAGCTCCGGACCGGACTTTGGTTCACCCCTCCACTTT
CDR3aa: CASSSGPDFGSPLHF

j_gene: TRBJ1-3
abundance: NA
d_gene: NA
v_gene: TRBV24-1
CDR3nt: TGTGCCACCATGGGGACTGGAAACACCATATATTTT
CDR3aa: CATMGTGNTIYF

j_gene: TRBJ2-3
abundance: NA
d_gene: TRBD2
v_gene: TRBV25-1
CDR3nt: TGTGCCAGCAGTGATGGGGAGGGAAGCACAGATACGCAGTATTTT
CDR3aa: CASSDGEGSTDTQYF

j_gene: TRBJ1-1
abundance: NA
d_gene: NA
v_gene: TRBV28
CDR3nt: TGTGCCAGCAGTTTTCTTGAGGGAGGGGGAGCTTTCTTT
CDR3aa: CASSFLEGGGAFF

j_gene: TRBJ1-2
abundance: NA
d_gene: NA
v_gene: TRBV30
CDR3nt: TGTGCCTGGCAGGGTTTCTTCCCAGATGGCTACACCTTC
CDR3aa: CAWQGFFPDGYTF

j_gene: TRBJ1-2
abundance: NA
d_gene: TRBD1
v_gene: TRBV18
CDR3nt: TGTGCCAGCCGTGGGGGACAGAGACCTTGGGATAACTATGGCTACACCTTC
CDR3aa: CASRGGQRPWDNYGYTF

j_gene: TRBJ1-5
abundance: once
d_gene: NA
v_gene: TRBV20-1
CDR3nt: TGCAGTGCTAGTAAGTCCTATGGGGAAAATCAGCCCCAGCATTTT
CDR3aa: CSASKSYGENQPQHF

j_gene: TRBJ1-1
abundance: few
d_gene: NA
v_gene: TRBV15
CDR3nt: TGTGCCACCAGCACCGGAGAACAGTGGACTGAAGCTTTCTTT
CDR3aa: CATSTGEQWTEAFF

j_gene: TRBJ1-5
abundance: few
d_gene: NA
v_gene: TRBV12-3/TRBV12-4
CDR3nt: TGTGCCAGCAGTTTCCCTGATCAGCCCCAGCATTTT
CDR3aa: CASSFPDQPQHF

j_gene: TRBJ1-3
abundance: NA
d_gene: NA
v_gene: TRBV18
CDR3nt: TGTGCCAGCTCACCCCCACAGGGAGCTGGAAACACCATATATTTT
CDR3aa: CASSPPQGAGNTIYF

j_gene: TRBJ1-2
abundance: NA
d_gene: TRBD1
v_gene: TRBV6-5
CDR3nt: TGTGCCAGCAGTTATACCCCAGGGGGCGCCGGCTATGGCTACACCTTC
CDR3aa: CASSYTPGGAGYGYTF

j_gene: TRBJ1-6
abundance: NA
d_gene: NA
v_gene: TRBV6-5
CDR3nt: TGTGCCAGCAGACAGGCCAGAAATTCACCCCTCCACTTT
CDR3aa: CASRQARNSPLHF

j_gene: TRBJ2-1
abundance: NA
d_gene: TRBD2
v_gene: TRBV27
CDR3nt: TGTGCCAGCAGTTTTTTAGCGGGGGGGTACAATGAGCAGTTCTTC
CDR3aa: CASSFLAGGYNEQFF

j_gene: TRBJ1-1
abundance: NA
d_gene: NA
v_gene: TRBV7-3
CDR3nt: TGTGCCAGCAGCTTAAGGTCCCCTAACACTGAAGCTTTCTTT
CDR3aa: CASSLRSPNTEAFF

j_gene: TRBJ1-5
abundance: few
d_gene: NA
v_gene: TRBV10-3
CDR3nt: TGTGCCATCAGTGACCACCCGGCGGGGTACATGATTAATCAGCCCCAGCATTTT
CDR3aa: CAISDHPAGYMINQPQHF

j_gene: TRBJ2-6
abundance: NA
d_gene: TRBD1
v_gene: TRBV5-1
CDR3nt: TGCGCCAGCAGCTTGGGACAGGGGCGAAATGGGGCCAACGTCCTGACTTTC
CDR3aa: CASSLGQGRNGANVLTF

j_gene: TRBJ1-1
abundance: NA
d_gene: NA
v_gene: TRBV11-3
CDR3nt: TGTGCCAGCAGTAGCAGGGACATCACTGAAGCTTTCTTT
CDR3aa: CASSSRDITEAFF

j_gene: TRBJ1-1
abundance: once
d_gene: NA
v_gene: TRBV19
CDR3nt: TGTGCCAGTAGTCTTGCGAAGAACACTGAAGCTTTCTTT
CDR3aa: CASSLAKNTEAFF

j_gene: TRBJ1-1
abundance: NA
d_gene: NA
v_gene: TRBV18
CDR3nt: TGTGCCACCCGGCCGCTCCGGGTTGAGGGGACTGAAGCTTTCTTT
CDR3aa: CATRPLRVEGTEAFF

j_gene: TRBJ2-3
abundance: NA
d_gene: NA
v_gene: TRBV29-1
CDR3nt: TGCAGCGTTCGGGTAGACCTTAGCACAGATACGCAGTATTTT
CDR3aa: CSVRVDLSTDTQYF

j_gene: TRBJ1-3
abundance: once
d_gene: NA
v_gene: TRBV7-6
CDR3nt: TGTGCCAGCAGCTTAGTTCGGCCAACAGGACCCAACTCTGGAAACACCATATATTTT
CDR3aa: CASSLVRPTGPNSGNTIYF

j_gene: TRBJ1-1
abundance: NA
d_gene: TRBD1
v_gene: TRBV29-1
CDR3nt: TGCAGCGTAAAGGGACAGTATATCGCTGAAGCTTTCTTT
CDR3aa: CSVKGQYIAEAFF

j_gene: TRBJ2-5
abundance: NA
d_gene: NA
v_gene: TRBV7-2
CDR3nt: TGTGCCAGCCGCTCCGGGGTCAGAGAGACCCAGTACTTC
CDR3aa: CASRSGVRETQYF

j_gene: TRBJ1-1
abundance: few
d_gene: NA
v_gene: TRBV5-4
CDR3nt: TGTGCCAGCAGCTTCTCACGGACAGCGAACACTGAAGCTTTCTTT
CDR3aa: CASSFSRTANTEAFF

j_gene: TRBJ2-3
abundance: NA
d_gene: NA
v_gene: TRBV6-5
CDR3nt: TGTGCCAGCAGCGATAACACTGGCAGTGTGGTAAAGCAGTATTTT
CDR3aa: CASSDNTGSVVKQYF

j_gene: TRBJ1-2
abundance: NA
d_gene: TRBD1
v_gene: TRBV7-6
CDR3nt: TGTGCCAGCAGCTTAAGAGGGGGCGTCGGCTACACCTTC
CDR3aa: CASSLRGGVGYTF

j_gene: TRBJ2-7
abundance: NA
d_gene: TRBD1
v_gene: TRBV9
CDR3nt: TGTGCCAGCAACCGGGGACAGGGTAGGGACGAGCAGTACTTC
CDR3aa: CASNRGQGRDEQYF

j_gene: TRBJ1-3
abundance: NA
d_gene: NA
v_gene: TRBV2
CDR3nt: TGTGCCAGCGGGGGCGGGAGCTCTGGAAACACCATATATTTT
CDR3aa: CASGGGSSGNTIYF

j_gene: TRBJ1-3
abundance: few
d_gene: NA
v_gene: TRBV7-2
CDR3nt: TGTGCCAGCAGCCAGAATTTAAACACCATATATTTT
CDR3aa: CASSQNLNTIYF

j_gene: TRBJ2-2
abundance: NA
d_gene: TRBD2
v_gene: TRBV27
CDR3nt: TGTGCCAGCAGTTTCCTGCCTAGCGGGGGGATAAACACCGGGGAGCTGTTTTTT
CDR3aa: CASSFLPSGGINTGELFF

j_gene: TRBJ1-1
abundance: NA
d_gene: NA
v_gene: TRBV30
CDR3nt: TGTGCCTGGACATGGGGCGCTGAAGCTTTCTTT
CDR3aa: CAWTWGAEAFF

j_gene: TRBJ2-1
abundance: NA
d_gene: NA
v_gene: TRBV6-1
CDR3nt: TGTGCCAGCAACGGAAGGGGGGTTTACAATGAGCAGTTCTTC
CDR3aa: CASNGRGVYNEQFF

j_gene: TRBJ2-1
abundance: NA
d_gene: NA
v_gene: TRBV3-1/TRBV3-2
CDR3nt: TGTGCCAGCAGCCAAGGGGTAAACCCCAATGAGCAGTTCTTC
CDR3aa: CASSQGVNPNEQFF

j_gene: TRBJ1-5
abundance: NA
d_gene: NA
v_gene: TRBV12-3/TRBV12-4
CDR3nt: TGTGCCAGCAGTGAGAGGGTATTGCCCCAGCATTTT
CDR3aa: CASSERVLPQHF

j_gene: TRBJ2-7
abundance: NA
d_gene: TRBD1
v_gene: TRBV6-6
CDR3nt: TGTGCCAGCACCTCAACAGGGACAGGTTACGAGCAGTACTTC
CDR3aa: CASTSTGTGYEQYF

j_gene: TRBJ1-6
abundance: NA
d_gene: NA
v_gene: TRBV29-1
CDR3nt: TGCAGCGTGAAGGACAGTAGTGGTTCACCCCTCCACTTT
CDR3aa: CSVKDSSGSPLHF

j_gene: TRBJ2-7
abundance: NA
d_gene: TRBD2
v_gene: TRBV6-6
CDR3nt: TGTGCCAGCTCGATCGGGGGGGCCTACGAGCAGTACTTC
CDR3aa: CASSIGGAYEQYF

j_gene: TRBJ1-2
abundance: NA
d_gene: NA
v_gene: TRBV7-3
CDR3nt: TGTGCCAGCAGCTCCAGCAGGGATGGCTACACCTTC
CDR3aa: CASSSSRDGYTF

j_gene: TRBJ2-5
abundance: NA
d_gene: NA
v_gene: TRBV5-1
CDR3nt: TGCGCCAGCAGCGTTCAAGAGACCCAGTACTTC
CDR3aa: CASSVQETQYF

j_gene: TRBJ2-3
abundance: NA
d_gene: TRBD2
v_gene: TRBV5-1
CDR3nt: TGCGCCAGCAGCTTGGGGACTAGCGGAATCACAGATACGCAGTATTTT
CDR3aa: CASSLGTSGITDTQYF

j_gene: TRBJ1-5
abundance: once
d_gene: NA
v_gene: TRBV19
CDR3nt: TGTGCCAGTAGTATATCCGCAGGGAATAGCAATCAGCCCCAGCATTTT
CDR3aa: CASSISAGNSNQPQHF

j_gene: TRBJ1-1
abundance: NA
d_gene: NA
v_gene: TRBV10-3
CDR3nt: TGTGCCATCAGTAGTCTTCGGGGGGACACTGAAGCTTTCTTT
CDR3aa: CAISSLRGDTEAFF